The source of this T cell receptor (beta chain) is a study of response to subunit inactivated influenza vaccine. The table lists this clonotype with a few counts. The antigen remains unidentified. General study points: Seasonal influenza vaccination, on each occasion, was suggested by the authors to recruit few new T cells.

MiXCR was run by TCRdb on the RT-PCR reads, yielding one entry per CDR3 protein. Seen here are 450,000 to 550,000 distinct CDR3 sequences, over 25% observed once, and the top ten hold under 2.5%. The CDR3 consists of 14 residues. Germline CDR1 and CDR2: DFQATT and SNEGSKA (reference sequence). V was clipped by 3 bases and J by 6 bases, with 17 bases between them. J is TRBJ1-1 and V is TRBV20-1, with TRBD1 as a possible D gene (5 bases). The sequence was obtained from a man between 50 and 59 years old who received an inactivated influenza vaccine. The sample consisted of CD4+ T cells sorted from PBMCs, taken roughly 5 days after vaccination. The CDR3 DNA reads TGCAGTGCTAGTATATCAGGGTTCGTCGCTGAAGCTTTCTTT. Its translation is CSASISGFVAEAFF.